The rows below give T cell receptor beta chains drawn from one sample of a study of T cells after yellow fever vaccination. In TCRdb, the 5' RACE reads were re-called with MiXCR into one record per CDR3 protein. The data show some 560,000 distinct CDR3 sequences, roughly 21% seen once. The sample was PBMCs, taken 15 days after the yellow fever booster vaccination. The receptor set was obtained from a man between 25 and 39 years old who received the YFV17D yellow fever vaccine. Both conserved end residues are part of each CDR3. D genes are given only for firm matches. A clone size is listed for some rows: how often the clone was seen (once, few, many), or a class if it is expanded.

clone_size: few; v_call: TRBV7-2; d_call: TRBD1; j_call: TRBJ2-3; cdr3_aa: CASSTQGAADTQYF; cdr3_nt: TGTGCCAGCAGCACCCAGGGGGCCGCAGATACGCAGTATTTT
clone_size: NA; v_call: TRBV27; d_call: TRBD2; j_call: TRBJ2-7; cdr3_aa: CASSGRRASGRGYEQYF; cdr3_nt: TGTGCCAGCAGTGGGCGGAGGGCTAGCGGGAGAGGGTACGAGCAGTACTTC
clone_size: few; v_call: TRBV28; d_call: NA; j_call: TRBJ1-4; cdr3_aa: CASSIEGKLFF; cdr3_nt: TGTGCCAGCAGTATAGAAGGAAAACTGTTTTTT
clone_size: few; v_call: TRBV12-3/TRBV12-4; d_call: NA; j_call: TRBJ2-1; cdr3_aa: CASIRPEERESEQFF; cdr3_nt: TGTGCCAGCATCCGGCCGGAAGAACGGGAGTCTGAGCAGTTCTTC
clone_size: NA; v_call: TRBV7-6; d_call: NA; j_call: TRBJ2-5; cdr3_aa: CASSLGYGTEETQYF; cdr3_nt: TGTGCCAGCAGCTTAGGGTACGGGACGGAAGAGACCCAGTACTTC
clone_size: few; v_call: TRBV10-2; d_call: NA; j_call: TRBJ2-5; cdr3_aa: CASSDGTQQETQYF; cdr3_nt: TGCGCCAGCAGTGATGGGACACAGCAAGAGACCCAGTACTTC
clone_size: few; v_call: TRBV20-1; d_call: NA; j_call: TRBJ1-4; cdr3_aa: CSARDSERGEKLFF; cdr3_nt: TGCAGTGCCAGAGACTCCGAACGGGGTGAAAAACTGTTTTTT
clone_size: NA; v_call: TRBV13; d_call: TRBD2; j_call: TRBJ2-3; cdr3_aa: CASSFATSGRANTQYF; cdr3_nt: TGTGCCAGCAGCTTTGCGACTAGCGGGAGAGCAAATACGCAGTATTTT
clone_size: few; v_call: TRBV20-1; d_call: NA; j_call: TRBJ2-1; cdr3_aa: CSASQVIDEQFF; cdr3_nt: TGCAGTGCTAGTCAGGTCATTGATGAGCAGTTCTTC
clone_size: NA; v_call: TRBV7-2; d_call: TRBD2; j_call: TRBJ2-7; cdr3_aa: CASRETSGRYEQYF; cdr3_nt: TGTGCCAGCAGGGAGACTAGCGGGAGGTACGAGCAGTACTTC
clone_size: NA; v_call: TRBV19; d_call: NA; j_call: TRBJ2-1; cdr3_aa: CASSGTNYNEQFF; cdr3_nt: TGTGCCAGTAGTGGGACAAATTACAATGAGCAGTTCTTC
clone_size: few; v_call: TRBV5-1; d_call: TRBD1; j_call: TRBJ2-1; cdr3_aa: CASSLRGQGGNEQFF; cdr3_nt: TGCGCCAGCAGCTTGAGGGGACAGGGGGGGAATGAGCAGTTCTTC
clone_size: few; v_call: TRBV6-5; d_call: TRBD2; j_call: TRBJ2-1; cdr3_aa: CASSYGRTSGRGLNEQFF; cdr3_nt: TGTGCCAGCAGTTACGGCCGGACTAGCGGGAGGGGCCTCAATGAGCAGTTCTTC
clone_size: NA; v_call: TRBV5-1; d_call: NA; j_call: TRBJ2-7; cdr3_aa: CASSLTGGQGAGEQYF; cdr3_nt: TGCGCCAGCAGCTTGACCGGGGGCCAAGGAGCAGGCGAGCAGTACTTC
clone_size: NA; v_call: TRBV12-3/TRBV12-4; d_call: TRBD1; j_call: TRBJ2-1; cdr3_aa: CASSLGQGSDNEQFF; cdr3_nt: TGTGCCAGCAGCCTTGGACAGGGGAGCGACAATGAGCAGTTCTTC
clone_size: NA; v_call: TRBV7-6; d_call: TRBD2; j_call: TRBJ2-7; cdr3_aa: CASTSGVTYEQYF; cdr3_nt: TGTGCCAGCACTAGCGGGGTGACCTACGAGCAGTACTTC
clone_size: NA; v_call: TRBV25-1; d_call: NA; j_call: TRBJ2-5; cdr3_aa: CASSELSGVRETQYF; cdr3_nt: TGTGCCAGCAGTGAGTTGAGCGGAGTCAGAGAGACCCAGTACTTC
clone_size: few; v_call: TRBV12-3/TRBV12-4; d_call: NA; j_call: TRBJ2-1; cdr3_aa: CASSPGPLKQFF; cdr3_nt: TGTGCCAGCAGTCCCGGACCCCTCAAGCAGTTCTTC
clone_size: few; v_call: TRBV7-2; d_call: TRBD2; j_call: TRBJ2-5; cdr3_aa: CASSSQEREWWETQYF; cdr3_nt: TGTGCCAGCAGCTCCCAGGAGCGGGAGTGGTGGGAGACCCAGTACTTC
clone_size: NA; v_call: TRBV30; d_call: TRBD2; j_call: TRBJ2-7; cdr3_aa: CACRTSGSYEQYF; cdr3_nt: TGTGCCTGTCGGACTAGCGGCTCCTACGAGCAGTACTTC
clone_size: few; v_call: TRBV7-2; d_call: TRBD2; j_call: TRBJ2-1; cdr3_aa: CASSLRKREGGYNEQFF; cdr3_nt: TGTGCCAGCAGCTTAAGGAAGCGGGAGGGCGGGTACAATGAGCAGTTCTTC
clone_size: NA; v_call: TRBV10-3; d_call: TRBD1; j_call: TRBJ2-7; cdr3_aa: CAISEDRVEQYF; cdr3_nt: TGTGCCATCAGTGAGGACAGGGTCGAGCAGTACTTC
clone_size: few; v_call: TRBV20-1; d_call: NA; j_call: TRBJ1-1; cdr3_aa: CSARGSTVSLAFF; cdr3_nt: TGCAGTGCTAGGGGGTCCACGGTCTCGTTGGCTTTCTTT